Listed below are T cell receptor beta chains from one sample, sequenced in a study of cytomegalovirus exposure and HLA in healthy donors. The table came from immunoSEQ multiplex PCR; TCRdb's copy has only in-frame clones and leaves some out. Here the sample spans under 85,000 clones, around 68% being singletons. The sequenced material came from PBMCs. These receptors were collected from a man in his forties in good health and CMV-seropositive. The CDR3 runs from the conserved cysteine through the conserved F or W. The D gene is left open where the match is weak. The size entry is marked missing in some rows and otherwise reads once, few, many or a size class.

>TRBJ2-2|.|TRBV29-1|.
TGCAGCGCTGAATCGGGGAGGCTCGGGGAGCTGTTTTTT
CSAESGRLGELFF
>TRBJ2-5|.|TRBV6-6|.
TGTGCCAGCAGTTCCCAGACAGGAAGTCAAGAGACCCAGTACTTC
CASSSQTGSQETQYF
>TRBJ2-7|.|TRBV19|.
TGTGCCAGTAGTATAGGGCCGTACGAGCAGTACTTC
CASSIGPYEQYF
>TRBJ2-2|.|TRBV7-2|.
TGTGCCAGCAGCCTCCAGCGGCCGAACACCGGGGAGCTGTTTTTT
CASSLQRPNTGELFF
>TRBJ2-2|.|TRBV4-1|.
TGCGCCAGCAGCCAAGGGACATCCAACACCGGGGAGCTGTTTTTT
CASSQGTSNTGELFF
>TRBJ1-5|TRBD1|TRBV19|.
TGTGCCAGTAGTATAGCAGGGGCAGGGGGAGGTCAGCCCCAGCATTTT
CASSIAGAGGGQPQHF
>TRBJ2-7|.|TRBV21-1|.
TGTGCCAGCAGCAAAAAACCGGGGGGGGACCGAGTAGATATGCAGTACTTC
CASSKKPGGDRVDMQYF
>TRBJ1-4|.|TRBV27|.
TGTGCCAGCAGTATCATAAGAGAGGGAAAACTGTTTTTT
CASSIIREGKLFF
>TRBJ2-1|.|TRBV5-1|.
TGCGCCAGCAGCCCTATGGAAACGGGTGAGCAGTTCTTC
CASSPMETGEQFF
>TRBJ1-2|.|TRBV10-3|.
TGTGCCGCTCAGTCCCTTAACTATGGCTACACCTTC
CAAQSLNYGYTF
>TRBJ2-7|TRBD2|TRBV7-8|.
TGTGCCAGCACCACAAGACTAGCGGGACCCGAGCAGTACTTC
CASTTRLAGPEQYF
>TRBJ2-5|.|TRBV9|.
TGTGCCAGCAGCGTAGGCAGGGCTCTCGAGACCCAGTACTTC
CASSVGRALETQYF
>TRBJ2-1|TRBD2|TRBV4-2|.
TGTGCCAGCAGCCATCCCCGGGGGACTAGCGGGCCCGGCGGACACAATGAGCAGTTCTTC
CASSHPRGTSGPGGHNEQFF
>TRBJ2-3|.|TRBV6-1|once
TGTGCCAGCGTAGAGCGGGTCCGCACAGATACGCAGTATTTT
CASVERVRTDTQYF
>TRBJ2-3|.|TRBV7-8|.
TGTGCCAGCAGCGTCCTAGCGATGTGGACAGATACGCAGTATTTT
CASSVLAMWTDTQYF
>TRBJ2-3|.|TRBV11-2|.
TGTGCCAGCAGCTTAGTGTTCGGAGATACGCAGTATTTT
CASSLVFGDTQYF
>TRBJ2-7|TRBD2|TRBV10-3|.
TGTGCCATCAGTCTCGGTTCTAGCGGATTCTACGAGCAGTACTTC
CAISLGSSGFYEQYF
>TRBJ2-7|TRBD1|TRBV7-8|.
TGTGCCAGCACCCCACTTTTCAGGGGGCGGTCGGGGTACGAGCAGTACTTC
CASTPLFRGRSGYEQYF
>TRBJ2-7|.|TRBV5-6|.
TGTGCCAGCGTGTCGTCAGGGGTCCGTCGAATGGGGGAGCAGTACTTC
CASVSSGVRRMGEQYF
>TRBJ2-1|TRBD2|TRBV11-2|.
TGTGCCAGCACCCCACTCCTGGGCGGGAGTTACAATGAGCAGTTCTTC
CASTPLLGGSYNEQFF
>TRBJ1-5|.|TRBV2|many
TGTGCCAGCAGTGAAGACAGCTTCGATCAGCCCCAGCATTTT
CASSEDSFDQPQHF
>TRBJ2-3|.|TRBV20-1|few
TGCAGTGCTAGAGTGGGGGGTACGCAGTATTTT
CSARVGGTQYF
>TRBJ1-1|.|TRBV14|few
TGTGCCAGCAGCCCACTGACAGGTTGGAACACTGAAGCTTTCTTT
CASSPLTGWNTEAFF
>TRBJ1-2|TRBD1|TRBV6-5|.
TGTGCCAGCAGCTCCCAGGGGGCGGGTAGGGGCTACACCTTC
CASSSQGAGRGYTF
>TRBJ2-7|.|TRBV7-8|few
TGTGCCAGCAGCTTAGTGGGACTCGGCGACTACGAGCAGTACTTC
CASSLVGLGDYEQYF
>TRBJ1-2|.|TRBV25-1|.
TGTGCCAGCAGTAGACAGTTCTCTGATGGCTACACCTTC
CASSRQFSDGYTF
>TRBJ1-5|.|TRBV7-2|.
TGTGCCAGCAGCTTAGGGTACCAGGGCAATCAGCCCCAGCATTTT
CASSLGYQGNQPQHF
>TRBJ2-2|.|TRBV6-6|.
TGTGCCAGCAGACTTCCGAGCGGCGGGGAGCTGTTTTTT
CASRLPSGGELFF
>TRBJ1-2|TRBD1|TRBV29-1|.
TGCAGCGTTGTGACAGGGAACTATGGCTACACCTTC
CSVVTGNYGYTF
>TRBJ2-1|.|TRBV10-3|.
TGTGCCATCAGTCCGGGGTCAACCTACAATGAGCAGTTCTTC
CAISPGSTYNEQFF
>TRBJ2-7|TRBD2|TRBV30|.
TGTGCCTGGAGTTCCGGGACTAGCGTTTTCTACGAGCAGTACTTC
CAWSSGTSVFYEQYF
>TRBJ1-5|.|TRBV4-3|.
TGCGCCAGCAGCCAAGGGGTAGGGGGCAATCAGCCCCAGCATTTT
CASSQGVGGNQPQHF
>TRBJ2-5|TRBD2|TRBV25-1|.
TGTGCCAGCAGTCCAGCGGGGGGGCTGGAGACCCAGTACTTC
CASSPAGGLETQYF
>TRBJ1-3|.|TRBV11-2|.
TGTGCCAGCAGCTCCGGACAGATAGCTGGAAACACCATATATTTT
CASSSGQIAGNTIYF
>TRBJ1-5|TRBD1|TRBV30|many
TGTGCCTGGGGCGGACAGGGTGGTCAGCCCCAGCATTTT
CAWGGQGGQPQHF
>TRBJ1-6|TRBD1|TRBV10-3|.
TGTGCCATCAGGGGGACAGGGGAAGAAAATTCACCCCTCCACTTT
CAIRGTGEENSPLHF
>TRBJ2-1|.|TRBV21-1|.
TGTGCCAGCAGCAAAGATACGCGGGCTCTAACACTCTCCTACAATGAGCAGTTCTTC
CASSKDTRALTLSYNEQFF
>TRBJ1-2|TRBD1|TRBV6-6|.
TGTGCCAGCAGTTACTCGAATTCAGGGGGCGTCTATGGCTACACCTTC
CASSYSNSGGVYGYTF
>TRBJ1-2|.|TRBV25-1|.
TGTGCCGGGGGGGGCTACACCTTC
CAGGGYTF
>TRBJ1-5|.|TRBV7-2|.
TGTGCCAGCAGCTTAGTGTCAGGGGACAATCAGCCCCAGCATTTT
CASSLVSGDNQPQHF
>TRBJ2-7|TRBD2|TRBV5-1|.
TGCGCCAGCAGCTTGGTTTCCCCCAGCGGGAGCTCCTACGAGCAGTACTTC
CASSLVSPSGSSYEQYF
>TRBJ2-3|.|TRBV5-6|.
TGTGCCAGCAGCTTGGGGGCTGATACGCAGTATTTT
CASSLGADTQYF
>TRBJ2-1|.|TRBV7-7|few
TGTGCTAGCAGCTTCCAGGAACATAATGAGCAGTTCTTC
CASSFQEHNEQFF
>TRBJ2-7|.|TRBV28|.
TGTGCCAGCAGCACTACGGTGGGCGAGCAGTACTTC
CASSTTVGEQYF
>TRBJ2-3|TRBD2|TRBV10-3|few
TGTGCCATCAACCAAATGAGCGGGAGGGCAGATACGCAGTATTTT
CAINQMSGRADTQYF
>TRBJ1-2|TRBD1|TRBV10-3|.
TGTGCCATCAGTGCCCGGACAGGGGCTAACTATGGCTACACCTTC
CAISARTGANYGYTF